Listed below are T cell receptor beta chains from one sample, sequenced in a study of blood T cell repertoires in COVID-19. The repertoire was sequenced with immunoSEQ multiplex PCR; TCRdb's copy has only in-frame clones and lacks some. This sample carries approximately 140,000 clones, approximately 86% of them seen once, and the ten largest clones take around 3.5%. Sequencing used peripheral blood. The receptors originated from a man aged 65 to 85 with acute or convalescent COVID-19. Both conserved end residues are part of each CDR3. The D gene is left open where the match is weak.

v_call,d_call,cdr3_length,cdr3_aa
TRBV27,TRBD1,16,CASSRQGVGMRDEQYF
TRBV5-3,TRBD2,18,CARSLGEREGRGSDEQFF
TRBV19,TRBD1,16,CASSRLQGAGNQPQHF
TRBV7-9,TRBD1,15,CASSITGTVGEKLFF
TRBV3-1/TRBV3-2,.,16,CASSQLPFSGANVLTF
TRBV5-4,.,18,CASSFRLKESKPYNEQFF
TRBV28,TRBD1,15,CASSLPQATGKEQYF
TRBV13,.,15,CASSLKPYSGNTIYF
TRBV11-3,.,15,CASSSFGAPTDTQYF
TRBV27,.,17,CASSLSSRQGLNEKLFF
TRBV5-1,.,16,CASTPGGAGVTDTQYF
TRBV11-2,TRBD1,18,CASSSSGQGPFTRYEQYF
TRBV10-3,TRBD1,12,CATGTGDQPQHF
TRBV7-8,TRBD1,17,CASSLISGGGSKNEQFF
TRBV7-3,.,15,CVSSPNRGAQETQYF
TRBV18,TRBD1,14,CASSPGTGGDEQYF
TRBV6-5,.,13,CASRRLSTDTQYF
TRBV5-3,TRBD1,14,CARSGTGNNNEQFF
TRBV18,TRBD2,16,CASSPSSGPSYNEQFF
TRBV6-2/TRBV6-3,.,14,CASSLRGQNTEAFF
TRBV4-1,.,15,CASSQEQTVRTEAFF
TRBV5-6,.,14,CASSLAGPRGEQYF
TRBV3-1/TRBV3-2,.,14,CASSREAGDNEQFF
TRBV7-2,.,14,CASSPGSGPYEQYF
TRBV6-4,TRBD2,20,CASSDSTLLAGGPPTDTQYF
TRBV9,TRBD2,17,CASSGGLAGELGDTQYF
TRBV9,TRBD1,14,CASSPGTGYQPQHF
TRBV6-2/TRBV6-3,.,13,CASSYGGGTEAFF
TRBV5-4,TRBD2,14,CASSLTSGRIEQYF
TRBV5-1,.,14,CASSREAGNTEAFF
TRBV7-8,.,13,CASSFDRLGEQFF
TRBV19,TRBD1,15,CASSIDRGPQETQYF
TRBV6-2/TRBV6-3,TRBD2,16,CASSYSKAGGAYEQYF
TRBV29-1,TRBD2,20,CSVGWGTSHQRDRNTGELFF
TRBV5-4,TRBD1,16,CASSLGQGEWRSGYTF
TRBV12-3/TRBV12-4,TRBD2,13,CASSTSSGRPPFF
TRBV7-3,.,13,CASSFGAYNEQFF
TRBV7-8,TRBD1,18,CASSLYHPTGTGGSEQYF
TRBV6-6,TRBD1,12,CASSQGVYEQYF
TRBV25-1,.,15,CASSDFRGHTGELFF
TRBV6-2/TRBV6-3,TRBD2,15,CASSSLAVNTGELFF
TRBV6-2/TRBV6-3,.,15,CASSYSEHSGNTIYF
TRBV7-2,TRBD1,17,CASSLVGTGVSLETQYF
TRBV11-2,.,14,CASSLGRGNQPQHF
TRBV6-6,.,14,CASSYDSLGSPLHF
TRBV28,.,13,CASSLRQNEKLFF
TRBV6-5,.,14,CASREQGSGNTIYF
TRBV2,TRBD2,10,CASAGGTQYF
TRBV25-1,.,11,CASSRGTEAFF
TRBV6-5,.,14,CASSYTDRGYGYTF
TRBV20-1,.,15,CSASSGFPRADTQYF
TRBV29-1,TRBD1,14,CSVKGASGYNEQFF
TRBV7-7,TRBD1,15,CASSMGQGPHNEQFF
TRBV9,.,14,CASSVEGGDTEAFF